Below are 25 T cell receptor beta chains sequenced from a single sample in a study of CD8+CD57+ T cells in acquired aplastic anemia. According to the study, genomic DNA was the template for TCR beta VDJ and CDR3 profiling. TCRdb passed the reads through MiXCR, listing each CDR3 protein once. The data contain about 98,000 distinct CDR3 sequences, about 66% of them singletons. Patients who underwent sequencing had shown CD8+CD57+ cell expansion by flow cytometry. Material: sorted CD4+, CD8+, or CD8+CD57+ T cells (not recorded which) from PBMCs. These receptors came from a human donor with aplastic anemia.

This chain connects TRBV4-2 to TRBJ1-4; D is undetermined. Germline CDR1 is LGHNA and CDR2 is YNFKEQ. There are 15 residues in the CDR3. V shed 3 bases and J shed 8 bases, with 16 bases lying between them. CDR3 in DNA: TGTGCCAGCAGCCATCCCCTGGCAGGTTGGGAAAAACTGTTTTTT. As protein: CASSHPLAGWEKLFF.

The chain joins TRBV19 to TRBJ2-7; weak D call: TRBD2 (7 bases). Germline V CDR1 and CDR2: LNHDA, SQIVND (reference sequence). Trimming cost V 8 bases and J 4 bases, with 12 bases left between them. The length of the CDR3 is 12 residues. DNA for the CDR3: TGTGCCAGTGGGGGGGGGGCGTACGAGCAGTACTTC. It translates to CASGGGAYEQYF.

The J gene is TRBJ2-3, the V gene TRBV15, with a tentative D call TRBD1 (6 bases). This CDR3 is 15 amino acids long. Germline-derived CDR1 and CDR2 are LNHNV and YYDKDF (reference sequence). The V gene lost 5 bases and the J gene lost 2 bases, with 14 bases spanning the gap. The CDR3 sequence: CATSPRTADTDTQYF. CDR3 nucleotide sequence: TGTGCCACCAGCCCCCGGACAGCGGACACAGATACGCAGTATTTT.

This sequence joins TRBV27 and TRBJ2-1; 14 bases are a match to TRBD2. The J segment lost 8 bases and the V segment lost 2 bases, leaving 2 bases of the junction unmatched. This CDR3 has 15 residues. CDR1 is MNHEY and CDR2 is SMNVEV in the germline V gene (reference sequence). CDR3 coding DNA: TGTGCCAGCAGTTTAGGACTAGCGGGAGGTTATGAGCAGTTCTTC. The encoded protein is CASSLGLAGGYEQFF.

The chain employs TRBV10-1 and TRBJ1-1; TRBD1 matches at 7 bases. J gave up 3 bases and V 8 bases, and 9 bases lay outside the gene matches. CDR1 is WNHNN and CDR2 is SYGVQD in the germline V gene (reference sequence). CDR3 size: 14 residues. DNA of the CDR3: TGCGCCAGCTCCCCGTCAGGGGGAGACACTGAAGCTTTCTTT. Its translation is CASSPSGGDTEAFF.

The chain carries TRBV25-1 and TRBJ1-3; D gene unclear. V lost 4 bases and J 1 base, leaving 8 bases between the germline ends. The CDR3 sequence is 14 residues long. The germline gives CDR1 MGHDK, CDR2 SYGVNS. CDR3 loop: CASSVVGSGNTIYF. The CDR3 region has the DNA TGTGCCAGCAGTGTGGTCGGGTCTGGAAACACCATATATTTT.

As to this clonotype: Mismatch with germline at one junction end may stem from a read error. This rearrangement joins TRBV10-2 to TRBJ1-1; no clear D. The CDR3 runs 14 residues. The V gene's germline CDR1 is WSHSY and CDR2 SAAADI. The CDR3 spells CASSEVERSTEALF. CDR3 nucleotide sequence: TGCGCCAGCAGTGAGGTGGAGCGGAGCACTGAAGCTCTCTTT.

This clonotype was seen only once. The V and J genes are TRBV7-3 and TRBJ2-1, with unresolved D. Trimming left V 1 base short and J 10 bases short, with 17 bases between. Germline V CDR1 and CDR2: SGHTA, FQGTGA. The CDR3 is 15 amino acids. CDR3: CASSLNPLEQEEQFF. CDR3 in DNA: TGTGCCAGCAGCTTAAATCCACTTGAACAAGAGGAGCAGTTCTTC.

The chain uses TRBV20-1 and TRBJ2-7, with 7 bases aligning to TRBD1. The germline gives CDR1 DFQATT, CDR2 SNEGSKA (reference sequence). The CDR3 spans 16 residues. The ends lost 3 bases at V and 0 bases at J; junction bases unmatched: 11. CDR3 bases: TGCAGTGCTAGGGGTACAGGGGCCGCGAGCTCCTACGAGCAGTACTTC. Protein: CSARGTGAASSYEQYF.

The chain combines TRBV24-1 with TRBJ2-2, with 11 bases that match TRBD2. V gave up 4 bases and J gave up 7 bases; unmatched junction bases: 7. From germline, CDR1 is KGHDR and CDR2 SFDVKD. The CDR3 covers 16 residues. The CDR3 protein is CATSDNSGRAYGELFF. The CDR3 DNA follows: TGTGCCACCAGTGACAATAGCGGGAGGGCCTACGGGGAGCTGTTTTTT.

The rearrangement uses TRBV11-2 and TRBJ1-2; 9 bases align to TRBD1. The CDR3 is 14 amino acids. The germline gives CDR1 SGHAT, CDR2 FQNNGV. V shed 4 bases and J 7 bases; nucleotides not matched to a gene: 7. CDR3 sequence (DNA): TGTGCCAGCAGCTCTCCGCTGACAGGGGGTGGCTACACCTTC. Translated: CASSSPLTGGGYTF.

This clonotype came up many times. V is TRBV7-9 and J is TRBJ1-2, with 9 bases that match TRBD1. The CDR3 extends over 15 amino acids. V lost 4 bases to trimming and J lost 5 bases; unmatched junction nucleotides: 8. Germline-derived CDR1 and CDR2 are SEHNR and FQNEAQ (reference sequence). CDR3 DNA: TGTGCCAGCAGCTCCTCCGGGACAGGGAGATATGGCTACACCTTC. Its translation is CASSSSGTGRYGYTF.

The chain is built from TRBV4-2 and TRBJ2-1; D is uncertain. The CDR3 spans 16 residues. The germline V gene has CDR1 LGHNA and CDR2 YNFKEQ. Trimming removed 7 bases from V and 4 bases from J, with 20 bases in between. Here the CDR3 DNA reads TGTGCCAGCATTTTCCCAATTCTGCTATCATACAATGAGCAGTTCTTC. This encodes CASIFPILLSYNEQFF.

The rearrangement joins TRBV5-1 to TRBJ2-1, with D perhaps TRBD1 (5 bases). The CDR3 length is 15 residues. Germline CDR1 and CDR2: SGHRS and YFSETQ. Trimming cost V 0 bases and J 7 bases, with 14 bases left between them. The CDR3 sequence is CASSLGQGAWNEQFF. CDR3 nucleotides: TGCGCCAGCAGCTTGGGGCAGGGCGCCTGGAATGAGCAGTTCTTC.

The chain joins TRBV7-7 to TRBJ2-3, with D perhaps matching TRBD2 (6 bases). Germline CDR1 reads SSHAT; CDR2 reads FNYEAQ (reference sequence). Trimming removed 5 bases from V and 5 bases from J, with 11 bases in between. The CDR3 is made up of 13 amino acids. The CDR3 sequence is CASSPNSGDTQYF. CDR3 sequence (DNA): TGTGCCAGCAGCCCGAATAGCGGAGATACGCAGTATTTT.

The V and J genes are TRBV20-1 and TRBJ2-6; D ambiguous. The CDR3 spans 14 residues. V dropped 2 bases and J dropped 6 bases, with 11 bases sitting between them. Germline values: CDR1 DFQATT, CDR2 SNEGSKA (reference sequence). CDR3 sequence (DNA): TGCAGTGCTAGATTACCAAACGAGGCCAACGTCCTGACTTTC. It codes for CSARLPNEANVLTF.

The table lists this clonotype with a count of one. V and J are TRBV29-1 and TRBJ2-2, with 7 bases aligning to TRBD1. CDR3 length: 15 residues. CDR1 SQVTM and CDR2 ANQGSEA come from the germline V gene. J was trimmed by 3 bases and V by 6 bases; bases with no gene match: 10. CDR3 in amino acids: CSVDEGQGDTGELFF. CDR3 DNA sequence: TGCAGCGTCGATGAGGGGCAGGGGGACACCGGGGAGCTGTTTTTT.

This clonotype occurred many times. The chain is built from TRBV7-8 and TRBJ2-2, with D perhaps TRBD1 (6 bases). This CDR3 spans 17 amino acids. The ends were cut back, 0 bases at V and 3 bases at J, with 14 bases in the middle. Germline-derived CDR1 and CDR2 are SGHVS and FQNEAQ. The CDR3: CASSLARGGSDTGELFF. The CDR3, as DNA: TGTGCCAGCAGCTTAGCTAGAGGGGGATCTGACACCGGGGAGCTGTTTTTT.

The rearrangement joins TRBV24-1 to TRBJ2-5; TRBD1 aligns across 8 bases. J gave up 3 bases and V 5 bases, and 7 bases lay outside the gene matches. The CDR3 consists of 15 residues. CDR1 KGHDR and CDR2 SFDVKD come from the germline V gene. As DNA, the CDR3 is TGTGCCACCAGTGGTTCCGGGACAGGTAAAGAGACCCAGTACTTC. It is translated as CATSGSGTGKETQYF.

This chain joins TRBV24-1 and TRBJ1-5, with unresolved D. Germline V CDR1 and CDR2: KGHDR, SFDVKD. V dropped 7 bases and J dropped 4 bases, with 16 bases sitting between them. This CDR3 region has 15 residues. CDR3 amino acids: CATREYLFLNQPQHF. The CDR3 DNA reads as TGTGCCACCAGAGAGTACCTCTTTCTAAATCAGCCCCAGCATTTT.

V is TRBV2 and J is TRBJ1-2, with a tentative D call TRBD1 (5 bases). The CDR3 has 14 amino acids. Germline CDR1 is SNHLY and CDR2 is FYNNEI. V lost 9 bases to trimming and J lost 7 bases, with 21 bases between them. The CDR3 DNA reads TGTGCCAGTAAACCAAGGGGTCAGTTTTCTGGCTACACCTTC. Its translation is CASKPRGQFSGYTF.

J is TRBJ2-3 and V is TRBV29-1, with 7 bases identical to TRBD2. Trimming at V came to 5 bases and at J to 1 base, leaving 9 bases not matched to a gene. Germline CDR1 and CDR2: SQVTM and ANQGSEA. The CDR3 contains 15 residues. CDR3 region: CSVWGGTRGTDTQYF. The DNA for the CDR3 is TGCAGCGTTTGGGGGGGGACGCGGGGCACAGATACGCAGTATTTT.

This clonotype was recorded a few times. The chain combines TRBV20-1 with TRBJ2-5, with 12 bases identical to TRBD2. This CDR3 is 14 amino acids long. The junction had 3 bases not matched to a gene; V was cut back by 5 bases and J by 2 bases. Per germline, CDR1 DFQATT and CDR2 SNEGSKA (reference sequence). The CDR3 nucleotides are TGCAGTGCTCTCACTAGCGGGGGGCAAGAGACCCAGTACTTC. This encodes CSALTSGGQETQYF.

The V and J genes are TRBV15 and TRBJ2-7; tentatively, D is TRBD1 or TRBD2 (6 bases each). The CDR3 is 15 amino acids. Germline V gene sequence: CDR1 LNHNV, CDR2 YYDKDF (reference sequence). The V end lost 1 base, the J end lost 0 bases, and 10 bases lay between the germline ends. The CDR3 region is CATSRGGGLSYEQYF. The CDR3 region has the DNA TGTGCCACCAGCAGAGGAGGGGGGCTCTCCTACGAGCAGTACTTC.

The chain carries TRBV7-6 and TRBJ2-1; D unresolved. Germline V gene sequence: CDR1 SGHVS, CDR2 FNYEAQ. The CDR3 totals 12 residues. The V and J ends lost 8 bases and 8 bases respectively, with 13 bases between them. The CDR3 region has the DNA TGTGCCAGCTTTGAGAAGTCCGATGAGCAGTTCTTC. Amino acid sequence: CASFEKSDEQFF.